A few counts support the clone carrying this T cell receptor beta chain. As yet, its antigen is unknown. The TCR beta libraries were generated through quantitative 5'-RACE incorporating molecular barcodes. TCRdb used MiXCR to reprocess the 5' RACE reads, holding one entry per CDR3 protein. Counted here are 100,000 to 150,000 distinct CDR3 sequences, approximately 9.7% occurring once; the ten biggest clones make up approximately 3.3%. The sample originates from a study of CD8 T cells in ankylosing spondylitis. Study-level results: Characteristic of ankylosing spondylitis blood, it appeared, was a TCR beta motif comprising several highly homologous variants. The authors reported significant enrichment of disease-linked clones in matched ankylosing spondylitis synovial fluid. In peripheral blood, disease-linked CD8+ clones occurred at relatively low frequencies.

Trimming left V 3 bases short and J 11 bases short, with 13 bases between. This CDR3 is built from 13 residues. This receptor was taken from a male donor with ankylosing spondylitis or in good health (not recorded which). The sample taken for sequencing was blood, either unsorted or a sorted T cell fraction (not recorded which). The chain carries TRBV12-3 or TRBV12-4 and TRBJ2-2; D is tentatively TRBD1 or TRBD2 (5 bases each). CDR3 DNA: TGTGCCAGCAGTTTTATGTCCCGGGGCGAGCTGTTTTTT. Translated: CASSFMSRGELFF.